The 3 T cell receptor beta chains in this list originate from one sample, sequenced in a study of cytotoxic CD8 clonotypes in ibrutinib-treated CLL. Repertoires were generated with immunoSEQ multiplex PCR, while TCRdb's copy carries only in-frame clones and drops some. This sample carries 100,000 or so clones, 55% to 75% of them seen once, and the ten largest clones take 37%. Sequenced here: PBMCs, sampled after 24 months of ibrutinib treatment. Receptor source: a human donor with chronic lymphocytic leukemia.

This rearrangement joins TRBV5-8 to TRBJ2-7; D call uncertain. This CDR3 region has 15 residues. Germline CDR1 and CDR2: SGHTS and YDEGEE. The V end was cut by 2 bases, the J end by 5 bases, with 17 bases between. The CDR3 loop reads CASSLSPSEGHEQYF. The CDR3 DNA reads TGTGCCAGCAGCTTATCCCCATCGGAAGGGCACGAGCAGTACTTC.

The rearrangement joins TRBV5-3 to TRBJ1-5; tentatively, D is TRBD1 (5 bases). TRBV5-3 has ORF status, its function being uncertain. This CDR3 is 15 amino acids long. Trimming took off 1 base at V and 5 bases at J, with 13 bases between the two ends. In DNA form, the CDR3 reads TGTGCCAGAAGCTTGCGTAGGGGTTGGGATCAGCCCCAGCATTTT. The encoded protein is CARSLRRGWDQPQHF.

V gene TRBV2 combines with J gene TRBJ2-7, with 7 positions matching TRBD1. Germline CDR1 reads SNHLY; CDR2 reads FYNNEI. V shed 4 bases and J 2 bases; nucleotides not matched to a gene: 8. CDR3 length: 15 residues. Here the CDR3 reads CASSGGYGQAYEQYF. The CDR3 coding sequence is TGTGCCAGCAGTGGTGGATACGGACAGGCCTACGAGCAGTACTTC.